This T cell receptor (beta chain) appears in the sequencing data of a study of cytomegalovirus exposure and HLA in healthy donors. Overall study findings and caveats: In an earlier analysis, productive rearrangement rates for most beta V segments clustered near 87% or 30%. As a later analysis showed, a missense DCLRE1C variant was linked to trimming of TCR beta V- and J-genes. Specificity for CMV antigens was confirmed in vitro for a few of the CMV-associated chains.

About this clone: The antigen is unknown.

This CDR3 spans 15 amino acids. J gave up 7 bases and V 0 bases, and 4 bases lay outside the gene matches. Germline V CDR1 and CDR2: SGHDT, YYEEEE. The PCR had 60 Vbeta and 13 Jbeta primers. Repertoires were generated with immunoSEQ multiplex PCR, while TCRdb's copy carries only in-frame clones and drops some. The sample lists about 200,000 clones, about 70% occurring once. What was sequenced was PBMCs. The chain carries TRBV5-6 and TRBJ2-1, with TRBD2 matching 10 bases. The clonotype was recovered from a man aged 40-55 years in good health and CMV-seropositive. The CDR3 is CASSLGKTSGNEQFF. For the CDR3, the DNA is TGTGCCAGCAGCTTGGGGAAGACTAGCGGGAATGAGCAGTTCTTC.